This entry lists 23 T cell receptor beta chains sequenced from one sample in a study of OX40 agonist ivuxolimab in advanced cancers. Clones were sequenced by immunoSEQ multiplex PCR, and TCRdb holds only the in-frame ones, with some missing. The sample carries more than 65,000 clones, more than 75% recorded once. The material sequenced was CD4+ or CD8+ T cells sorted from blood, taken in a trial of the OX40 agonist ivuxolimab. Receptors originate from an adult with an advanced solid tumor such as melanoma, head and neck, liver or kidney cancer.

This rearrangement joins TRBV4-3 to TRBJ1-3; D remains ambiguous. The CDR3 spans 15 residues. Germline lookup yields CDR1 LGHNA and CDR2 YSLEER. V was clipped by 5 bases and J by 1 base, with 12 bases between them. CDR3 in DNA: TGCGCCAGCAGCGTGGAGGCCCAGTCTGGAAACACCATATATTTT. Its translation: CASSVEAQSGNTIYF.

This clone was seen only once. This chain connects TRBV11-3 to TRBJ2-5; 9 bases map to TRBD1. The germline V gene has CDR1 SGHNT and CDR2 YENEEA. Unmatched junction bases numbered 12, after V lost 2 bases and J lost 2 bases. The CDR3 loop spans 18 amino acids. The CDR3 sequence: CASSLRNPGQGFQETQYF. The CDR3 DNA reads as TGTGCCAGCAGCTTACGCAATCCGGGACAGGGTTTTCAAGAGACCCAGTACTTC. Drawing the rest from reference TRBV11-3 and TRBJ2-5, the complete variable domain is EAGVVQSPRYKIIEKKQPVAFWCNPISGHNTLYWYLQNLGQGPELLIRYENEEAVDDSQLPKDRFSAERLKGVDSTLKIQPAELGDSAVYLCASSLRNPGQGFQETQYFGPGTRLLVL.

The chain recombines TRBV5-4 with TRBJ1-1, with unresolved D. Germline V CDR1 and CDR2: SGHNT, YYREEE (reference sequence). This CDR3 comprises 11 residues. V dropped 3 bases and J dropped 5 bases, with 5 bases sitting between them. CDR3 sequence reads: CASSSVTEAFF. CDR3 sequence (DNA): TGTGCCAGCAGCTCGGTTACTGAAGCTTTCTTT. Together with reference TRBV5-4 and TRBJ1-1, the CDR3 gives the full variable domain: ETGVTQSPTHLIKTRGQQVTLRCSSQSGHNTVSWYQQALGQGPQFIFQYYREEENGRGNFPPRFSGLQFPNYSSELNVNALELDDSALYLCASSSVTEAFFGQGTRLTVV.

The J gene is TRBJ2-1, the V gene TRBV7-2; 9 positions match TRBD1. V lost 5 bases and J lost 12; bases outside the gene matches: 11. Per the germline V gene, CDR1 is SGHTA and CDR2 is FQGNSA. This CDR3 contains 14 residues. For the CDR3, the DNA is TGTGCCAGCAGCACGGTAACCCAGGACAGGGGGCAGTTCTTC. Its translation is CASSTVTQDRGQFF.

V gene TRBV6-5 combines with J gene TRBJ2-3; TRBD2 matches at 10 bases. This CDR3 has 15 amino acids. The trim removed 2 bases at V and 10 bases at J, leaving 9 bases unmatched. Germline V gives CDR1 MNHEY, CDR2 SVGAGI. The chain's CDR3 is CASSYGAGGPHPQYF. Written as DNA, the CDR3 is TGTGCCAGCAGTTACGGAGCGGGAGGGCCCCATCCGCAGTATTTT.

The rearrangement links TRBV4-3 to TRBJ1-2; TRBD1 might be the D (5 bases). Trimming left V 2 bases short and J 0 bases short, with 16 bases between. The CDR3 loop spans 17 amino acids. The germline V gene has CDR1 LGHNA and CDR2 YSLEER. DNA for the CDR3: TGCGCCAGCAGCCAACAGGGACCCGTACTACCTAACTATGGCTACACCTTC. It codes for CASSQQGPVLPNYGYTF.

The chain is built from TRBV9 and TRBJ1-1; a possible D gene is TRBD1 (5 bases). V lost 3 bases to trimming and J lost 5 bases, with 11 bases between them. Looked up from germline, CDR1 is SGDLS and CDR2 is YYNGEE. The CDR3 length is 13 residues. In nucleotides, the CDR3 is TGTGCCAGCAGCGGAAGAGGGGTAACTGAAGCTTTCTTT. Amino acids: CASSGRGVTEAFF. Using reference TRBV9 and TRBJ1-1 for the parts outside the CDR3, the full variable domain is DSGVTQTPKHLITATGQRVTLRCSPRSGDLSVYWYQQSLDQGLQFLIQYYNGEERAKGNILERFSAQQFPDLHSELNLSSLELGDSALYFCASSGRGVTEAFFGQGTRLTVV.

This chain connects TRBV10-3 to TRBJ1-1, with no clear D. Trimming pared 1 base from V and 6 bases from J, leaving 9 bases between. The CDR3 is 13 residues long. Germline V gives CDR1 ENHRY, CDR2 SYGVKD. The CDR3 nucleotides read TGTGCCATCAGTGAGTACGTCGACGCTGAAGCTTTCTTT. Translation: CAISEYVDAEAFF.

The V and J genes are TRBV18 and TRBJ2-2, with 7 bases fitting TRBD1. The CDR3 extends over 16 amino acids. In germline, CDR1 is KGHSH, CDR2 LQKENI. Germline trimming cut 3 bases from V and 1 base from J; bases unmatched to any gene: 5. The CDR3 loop is CASSPPDRLNTGELFF. CDR3 coding DNA: TGTGCCAGCTCACCCCCGGACAGGTTGAACACCGGGGAGCTGTTTTTT.

The rearrangement uses TRBV29-1 and TRBJ1-1, with D possibly matching TRBD1 (5 bases). Trimming shortened V by 7 bases and J by 1 base, and 13 bases separated the two germline ends. CDR3 length equals 13 residues. In germline, CDR1 is SQVTM, CDR2 ANQGSEA. The chain's CDR3 is CSAPGARNTEAFF. Written as DNA, the CDR3 is TGCAGCGCCCCTGGGGCTAGGAACACTGAAGCTTTCTTT.

The chain recombines TRBV28 with TRBJ2-4, with 8 bases aligning to TRBD1. CDR3 length: 15 residues. Unmatched junction bases numbered 11, after V lost 6 bases and J lost 7 bases. The germline V gene has CDR1 MDHEN and CDR2 SYDVKM. DNA for the CDR3: TGTGCCAGCAGCTCAACAGGGGGGCTCTTGAACATTCAGTACTTC. Translated: CASSSTGGLLNIQYF.

This chain joins TRBV29-1 and TRBJ1-1; no definite D call. The CDR3 sequence is 13 residues long. The germline V gene has CDR1 SQVTM and CDR2 ANQGSEA. V was shortened by 6 bases and J by 5 bases, with 16 bases between the two germline ends. The CDR3 sequence is CSVRGGGLTEAFF. The CDR3 DNA reads TGCAGCGTGAGAGGTGGAGGCCTGACTGAAGCTTTCTTT.

This chain connects TRBV7-9 to TRBJ1-1; tentative D call: TRBD1 (6 bases). This CDR3 comprises 15 residues. CDR1 and CDR2 from the germline V gene are SEHNR and FQNEAQ (reference sequence). The V end was cut by 1 base, the J end by 5 bases, with 14 bases between. CDR3 amino acids: CASSLDPPGATEAFF. The CDR3 coding sequence is TGTGCCAGCAGCTTAGATCCCCCGGGGGCGACTGAAGCTTTCTTT.

The chain joins TRBV5-1 to TRBJ1-1, with D perhaps matching TRBD1 (5 bases). Germline V gene lookup returns CDR1 SGHRS and CDR2 YFSETQ. The CDR3 sequence is 14 residues long. V shed 4 bases and J shed 1 base, with 11 bases lying between them. The CDR3 loop is CASSRGLQNTEAFF. The DNA for the CDR3 is TGCGCCAGCAGCCGGGGACTCCAGAACACTGAAGCTTTCTTT.

The CDR3 coding sequence is TGTGCCAGCAGCGCCTCCCCCCACGATACGCAGTATTTT. This sequence encodes CASSASPHDTQYF. V is TRBV9 and J is TRBJ2-3; no definite D call. The CDR3 loop spans 13 amino acids. Trimming took off 3 bases at V and 6 bases at J, with 11 bases between the two ends. Germline CDR1 is SGDLS and CDR2 is YYNGEE.

This chain connects TRBV2 to TRBJ2-3; TRBD2 might be the D (6 bases). Trimming cost V 7 bases and J 5 bases, with 16 bases left between them. Germline-derived CDR1 and CDR2 are SNHLY and FYNNEI. This CDR3 spans 14 amino acids. CDR3 DNA: TGTGCCAGCATTGACCTACCGGAGGGAGATACGCAGTATTTT. As protein: CASIDLPEGDTQYF.

The genes are TRBV5-1 and TRBJ2-2, with D perhaps TRBD2 (6 bases). The CDR3 is made up of 17 amino acids. The V gene lost 3 bases and the J gene lost 0 bases, with 15 bases spanning the gap. Germline V gene sequence: CDR1 SGHRS, CDR2 YFSETQ. CDR3 amino acids: CASSSSGGATNTGELFF. DNA of the CDR3: TGCGCCAGCAGCTCATCCGGGGGAGCTACGAACACCGGGGAGCTGTTTTTT.

The chain links TRBV5-4 to TRBJ2-5; 12 bases align to TRBD1. Germline CDR1 reads SGHNT; CDR2 reads YYREEE (reference sequence). The V segment lost 4 bases and the J segment 5 bases; nucleotides outside the gene matches: 3. The CDR3 loop spans 14 amino acids. CDR3 amino acids: CASSPGTGGETQYF. In DNA, the CDR3 is TGTGCCAGCAGCCCGGGGACAGGGGGCGAGACCCAGTACTTC.

V and J are TRBV12-5 and TRBJ2-1, with D perhaps given as TRBD1 or TRBD2 (5 bases each). The CDR3 totals 17 residues. The germline V gene encodes CDR1 LGHNT and CDR2 FRNRAP. Trimming shortened V by 1 base and J by 2 bases, and 15 bases separated the two germline ends. CDR3 nucleotide sequence: TGTGCTAGTGGTTTGGCCCTTTTGGGGGACCCCTACAATGAGCAGTTCTTC. Amino acid sequence: CASGLALLGDPYNEQFF.

Only a few counts were recorded for this clone. The chain employs TRBV10-3 and TRBJ1-5; 7 nucleotides agree with TRBD1. The germline V gene encodes CDR1 ENHRY and CDR2 SYGVKD. J was trimmed by 4 bases and V by 0 bases; bases with no gene match: 6. The CDR3 is made up of 16 amino acids. The DNA for the CDR3 is TGTGCCATCAGTGAGTCGTTAGGGGGCGTAAATCAGCCCCAGCATTTT. It encodes CAISESLGGVNQPQHF.

The rearrangement links TRBV30 to TRBJ1-4, with D possibly matching TRBD1 (6 bases). Trimming removed 5 bases from V and 12 bases from J, with 10 bases in between. Per germline, CDR1 GTSNPN and CDR2 SVGIG (reference sequence). This CDR3 comprises 10 residues. Written as DNA, the CDR3 is TGTGCCTGGGGACACAGGGAACTGTTTTTT. Amino acids: CAWGHRELFF.

The V call is TRBV5-3, the J call TRBJ2-7, with D perhaps assigned TRBD1 or TRBD2 (5 bases each). TRBV5-3 is filed as an ORF, its function uncertain. The CDR3 is 15 amino acids. V lost 0 bases to trimming and J lost 2 bases, with 12 bases between them. In nucleotides, the CDR3 is TGTGCCAGAAGCTTGGCGGGGACGCCTACCTACGAGCAGTACTTC. It yields the protein CARSLAGTPTYEQYF.

V gene TRBV5-1 combines with J gene TRBJ2-5; perhaps TRBD2 as D (5 bases). Gene TRBJ2-7 matches the end of the DNA better, so the J call may be wrong. This CDR3 has 13 amino acids. Germline assignment: CDR1 SGHRS and CDR2 YFSETQ. The CDR3 loop is CASSPVWGDEQYF. The CDR3, as DNA: TGCGCCAGCAGCCCCGTCTGGGGAGACGAGCAGTACTTC.